Below, 4 T cell receptor beta chains from the same sample are listed, as sequenced in a study of metastatic and nonmetastatic thyroid tumors. Every patient underwent thyroid surgery untreated. Using MiXCR, TCRdb reanalyzed the PCR reads. The sample comprises roughly 36,000 clones, 25% to 30% of which are singletons, and roughly 8.8% rests with the top ten. The sample comprised blood. The receptors originated from a female donor with papillary thyroid cancer or a benign thyroid nodule (not recorded which). Some clones in this sample may be carry-over from other donors' samples.

In this sample, this clone turned up a few times. V gene TRBV7-8 combines with J gene TRBJ2-2; TRBD1 or TRBD2 may be the D gene (5 bases each). V was clipped by 6 bases and J by 3 bases, with 14 bases between them. CDR1 and CDR2 from the germline V gene are SGHVS and FQNEAQ. The CDR3 has 15 amino acids. CDR3 region: CASRDEGKDTGELFF. CDR3 in DNA: TGTGCCAGCAGAGACGAGGGGAAAGACACCGGGGAGCTGTTTTTT.

This clone appeared many times. The chain joins TRBV2 to TRBJ1-1, with TRBD1 matching 7 bases. Germline CDR1 is SNHLY and CDR2 is FYNNEI. The CDR3 sequence is 19 residues long. Trimming cost V 1 base and J 4 bases; bases outside gene matches: 18. The CDR3 bases are TGTGCCAGCAGTGAAGGGGAAGGGAACTACGGACAGGTTCTCACTGAAGCTTTCTTT. This gives the protein CASSEGEGNYGQVLTEAFF.

This sequence joins TRBV30 and TRBJ1-1; D call uncertain. The V end was cut by 3 bases, the J end by 6 bases, with 11 bases between. There are 12 residues in the CDR3. Germline values: CDR1 GTSNPN, CDR2 SVGIG (reference sequence). CDR3 protein: CAWRGEEPEAFF. The CDR3 coding sequence is TGTGCCTGGAGAGGAGAGGAACCTGAAGCTTTCTTT.

This clone was seen repeatedly, ten times or more. The chain uses TRBV28 and TRBJ2-6; D unclear. CDR1 and CDR2 from the germline V gene are MDHEN and SYDVKM. The CDR3 runs 16 residues. V was shortened by 6 bases and J by 0 bases, with 12 bases between the two germline ends. In DNA, the CDR3 is TGTGCCAGCAGGGAATCGATGAACTCTGGGGCCAACGTCCTGACTTTC. Its translation is CASRESMNSGANVLTF.